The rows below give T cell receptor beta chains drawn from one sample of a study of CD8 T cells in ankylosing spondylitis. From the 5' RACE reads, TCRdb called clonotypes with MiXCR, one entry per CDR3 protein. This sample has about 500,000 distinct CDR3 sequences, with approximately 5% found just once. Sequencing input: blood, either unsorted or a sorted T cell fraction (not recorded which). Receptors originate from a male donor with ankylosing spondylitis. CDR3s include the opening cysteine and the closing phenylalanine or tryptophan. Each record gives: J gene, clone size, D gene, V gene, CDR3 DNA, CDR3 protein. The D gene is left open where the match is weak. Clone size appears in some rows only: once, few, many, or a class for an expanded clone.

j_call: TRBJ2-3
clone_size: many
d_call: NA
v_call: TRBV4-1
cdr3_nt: TGCGCCAGCAGCCAAGAAGGCGGACACTCGCTCACAGATACGCAGTATTTT
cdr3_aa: CASSQEGGHSLTDTQYF

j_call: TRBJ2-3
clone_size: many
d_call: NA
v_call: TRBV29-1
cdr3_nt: TGCAGCGTTGATGCGCTTGGGGGCGCAGATACGCAGTATTTT
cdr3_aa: CSVDALGGADTQYF

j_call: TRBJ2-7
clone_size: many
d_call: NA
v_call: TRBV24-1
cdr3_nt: TGTGCCACCAGTGATTTGTGGGGCCACGAGCAGTACTTC
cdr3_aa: CATSDLWGHEQYF

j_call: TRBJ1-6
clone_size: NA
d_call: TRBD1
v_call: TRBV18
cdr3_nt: TGTGCCAGCTCACCGGGACAGCTGTTCTCACCCCTCCACTTT
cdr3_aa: CASSPGQLFSPLHF

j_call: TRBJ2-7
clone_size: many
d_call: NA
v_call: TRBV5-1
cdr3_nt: TGCGCCAGCAGCTCCCCGTCCACCTCCTACGAGCAGTACTTC
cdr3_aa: CASSSPSTSYEQYF

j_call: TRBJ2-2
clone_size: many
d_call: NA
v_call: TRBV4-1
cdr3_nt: TGCGCCAGCAGCCGGTTTGGGCTGGAGACCGGGGAGCTGTTTTTT
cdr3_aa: CASSRFGLETGELFF

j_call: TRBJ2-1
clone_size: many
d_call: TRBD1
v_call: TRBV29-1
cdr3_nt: TGCAGCGTTGAAGTGGGGACAGGAGACTCCTACAATGAGCAGTTCTTC
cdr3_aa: CSVEVGTGDSYNEQFF

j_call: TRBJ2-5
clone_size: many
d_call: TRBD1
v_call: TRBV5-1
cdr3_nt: TGCGCCAGCAGCTTGGACAGGGGAGAACAGACCCAGTACTTC
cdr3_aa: CASSLDRGEQTQYF

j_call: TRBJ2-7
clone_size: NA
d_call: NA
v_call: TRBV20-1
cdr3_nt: TGCAGTGCTTACCACCCCCCAGGCAGGGGAAGAAGCTCCTACGAGCAGTACTTC
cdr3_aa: CSAYHPPGRGRSSYEQYF

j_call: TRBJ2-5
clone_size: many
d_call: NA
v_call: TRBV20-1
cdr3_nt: TGCAGTGCTAGAGATTCTGGGGGGAGGGAGACCCAGTACTTC
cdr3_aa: CSARDSGGRETQYF

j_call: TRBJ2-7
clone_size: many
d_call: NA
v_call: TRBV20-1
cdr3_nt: TGCAGTGCTAGAGATAGAAGGCTAGCTGTCCACGAGCAGTACTTC
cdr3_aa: CSARDRRLAVHEQYF

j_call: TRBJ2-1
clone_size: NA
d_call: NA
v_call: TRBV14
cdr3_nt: TGTGCCAGCAGCCACCTTCACGGTCCATACGAGCAGTTCTTC
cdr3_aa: CASSHLHGPYEQFF

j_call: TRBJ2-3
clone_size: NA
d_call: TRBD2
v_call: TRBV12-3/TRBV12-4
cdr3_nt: TGTGCCAGCAGTAGCGGGAAGCCAGATACGCAGTATTTT
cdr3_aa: CASSSGKPDTQYF

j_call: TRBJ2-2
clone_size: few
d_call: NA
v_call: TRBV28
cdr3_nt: TGTGCCAGCAGTTTCCTTACCCACGGGCACCGGGAGCTGTTTTTT
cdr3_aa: CASSFLTHGHRELFF

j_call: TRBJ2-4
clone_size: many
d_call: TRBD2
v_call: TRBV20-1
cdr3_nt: TGCAGTGCTATCGGACTAGCCGGCAAAAACATTCAGTACTTC
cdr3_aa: CSAIGLAGKNIQYF

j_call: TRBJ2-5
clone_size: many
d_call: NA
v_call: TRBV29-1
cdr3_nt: TGCAGCGTTGAAGTAGGCGGGATCGAGACCCAGTACTTC
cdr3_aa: CSVEVGGIETQYF

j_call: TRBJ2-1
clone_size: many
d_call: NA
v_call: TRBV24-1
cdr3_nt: TGTGCCACCAGTGATTTGAGAAAGGAGCAGTTCTTC
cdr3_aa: CATSDLRKEQFF

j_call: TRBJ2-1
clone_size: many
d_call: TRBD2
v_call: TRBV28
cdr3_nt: TGTGCCAGCAACGTAGCGGGAGCCCGAGTTTGGGCCTACAATGAGCAGTTCTTC
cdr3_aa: CASNVAGARVWAYNEQFF

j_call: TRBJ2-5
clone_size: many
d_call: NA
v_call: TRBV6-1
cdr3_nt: TGTGCCAGCCGAGCCTCAGAGGGATTTTGGACCCAGTACTTC
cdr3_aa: CASRASEGFWTQYF

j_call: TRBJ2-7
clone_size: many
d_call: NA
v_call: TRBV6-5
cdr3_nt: TGTGCCAGCAGTTCCCGTGTGGGGACGGGGTACTCCTACGAGCAGTACTTC
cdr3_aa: CASSSRVGTGYSYEQYF

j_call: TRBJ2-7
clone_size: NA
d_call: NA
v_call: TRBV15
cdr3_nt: TGTGCCACCAGCAGAGATGGAGCAGGGGTTAGCTACGAGCAGTACTTC
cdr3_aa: CATSRDGAGVSYEQYF

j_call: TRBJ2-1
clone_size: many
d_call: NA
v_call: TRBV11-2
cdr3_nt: TGTGCCAGCAGCTTAAGGCCGGTTACCTACAATGAGCAGTTCTTC
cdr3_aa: CASSLRPVTYNEQFF